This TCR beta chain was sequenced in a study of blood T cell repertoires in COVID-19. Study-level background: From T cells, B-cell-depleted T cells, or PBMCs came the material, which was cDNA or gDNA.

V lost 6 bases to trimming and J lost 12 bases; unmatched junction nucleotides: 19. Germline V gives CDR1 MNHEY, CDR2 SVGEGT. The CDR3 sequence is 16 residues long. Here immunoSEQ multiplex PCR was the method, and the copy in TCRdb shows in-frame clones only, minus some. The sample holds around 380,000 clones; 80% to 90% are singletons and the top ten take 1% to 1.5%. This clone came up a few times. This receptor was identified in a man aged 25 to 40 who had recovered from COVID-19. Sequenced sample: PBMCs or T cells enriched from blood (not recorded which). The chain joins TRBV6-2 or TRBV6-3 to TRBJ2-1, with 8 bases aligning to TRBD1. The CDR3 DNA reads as TGTGCCAGCAGCCCCGGACAGGGAGGAGGGGACACCAGGCAGTTCTTC. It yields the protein CASSPGQGGGDTRQFF.